This T cell receptor beta chain was profiled in a study of blood T cell repertoires in COVID-19. Overall study: COVID-19 samples from acute and convalescent phases originated in the United States, Italy and Spain. PBMCs, B-cell-depleted T cells, or T cells provided the cDNA or gDNA that made up the material.

This clone was observed once. The V end lost 0 bases, the J end lost 8 bases, and 16 bases lay between the germline ends. This CDR3 contains 15 residues. From germline, CDR1 is LGHDT and CDR2 YNNKEL (reference sequence). Original data processing: How many nucleated cells were present was estimated from reference gene primer amplification. The table came from immunoSEQ multiplex PCR; TCRdb's copy has only in-frame clones and leaves some out. That table is the source of V, J and clone size, and D and trimming were worked out from the DNA. The table has about 27,000 clones, 88% seen once; the top ten hold under 10%.

The sequenced sample consisted of peripheral blood. The clonotype comes from a woman aged 50 to 65 with active COVID-19. J is TRBJ1-2 and V is TRBV3-1 (or the pseudogene TRBV3-2); D unclear. DNA of the CDR3: TGTGCCAGCAGCCAAGATACCAGGACTCGGAACGGCTACACCTTC. This codes for CASSQDTRTRNGYTF.